This T cell receptor beta chain was observed in a study of cytomegalovirus exposure and HLA in healthy donors. 13 Jbeta primers and 60 Vbeta primers were used for the PCR. Here immunoSEQ multiplex PCR was the method, and the copy in TCRdb shows in-frame clones only, minus some. The sample yields 100,000 to 150,000 clones, roughly 85% seen once. As concerns this clone: The same CDR3 also results from other DNA sequences found in this sample.

This receptor was taken from a man younger than 30 in good health and CMV-seropositive. Sequencing was done on a sample of PBMCs.

DNA of the CDR3: TGTGCCACCCTACCCCGGACAAGCCGATGTTCCTACGAGCAGTACTTC. This sequence encodes CATLPRTSRCSYEQYF. This chain links TRBV7-2 with TRBJ2-7, with D possibly matching TRBD1 (5 bases). Germline V CDR1 and CDR2: SGHTA, FQGNSA. This CDR3 has 16 residues. V was shortened by 10 bases and J by 1 base, with 23 bases between the two germline ends.